The rows below give T cell receptor beta chains drawn from one sample of a study of blood T cell repertoires in COVID-19. The assay was immunoSEQ multiplex PCR, and TCRdb's table has in-frame clones only and misses some. Of hundreds of thousands of clones listed, 80% to 90% are singletons. The sequenced sample was PBMCs or T cells enriched from blood (not recorded which). These receptors originate from a young man who had recovered from COVID-19. The CDR3 runs from the conserved cysteine through the conserved F or W. The D gene is left open where the match is weak. Only some rows state a clone size, as once, few, many or a class for expanded clones.

clone size	D gene	V gene	J gene	CDR3 protein	CDR3 DNA
NA	NA	TRBV7-2	TRBJ2-5	CASSGPTSVTQYF	TGTGCCAGCAGCGGGCCAACCTCGGTGACCCAGTACTTC
NA	TRBD2	TRBV5-1	TRBJ2-7	CASSLWTSGSGEQYF	TGCGCCAGCAGCTTGTGGACTAGCGGGAGTGGCGAGCAGTACTTC
NA	NA	TRBV7-2	TRBJ1-1	CASRVPGSRTEAFF	TGTGCCAGCAGGGTCCCGGGGTCCCGAACTGAAGCTTTCTTT
NA	TRBD1	TRBV5-1	TRBJ1-1	CASSEGQGLGTEAFF	TGCGCCAGCAGCGAGGGACAGGGCCTTGGCACTGAAGCTTTCTTT
once	TRBD2	TRBV6-5	TRBJ2-2	CASSYPGRGNTGELFF	TGTGCCAGCAGTTACCCCGGGAGGGGGAACACCGGGGAGCTGTTTTTT
NA	NA	TRBV28	TRBJ1-4	CATMWGVKEKLFF	TGTGCCACAATGTGGGGGGTTAAAGAAAAACTGTTTTTT
NA	NA	TRBV6-5	TRBJ1-4	CASSRQEATNEKLFF	TGTGCCAGCAGCCGACAGGAGGCAACTAATGAAAAACTGTTTTTT
NA	TRBD1	TRBV19	TRBJ1-2	CASSGDRDYGYTF	TGTGCCAGTAGTGGGGACAGAGATTATGGCTACACCTTC
NA	TRBD1	TRBV18	TRBJ1-4	CASSPDRDVGEKLFF	TGTGCCAGCTCACCAGACAGGGATGTCGGTGAAAAACTGTTTTTT
NA	NA	TRBV5-1	TRBJ1-2	CASSLTDVMDYGYTF	TGCGCCAGCAGCTTGACAGATGTCATGGACTATGGCTACACCTTC
NA	NA	TRBV7-2	TRBJ2-7	CASRLAPSSYEQYF	TGTGCCAGCCGTCTAGCGCCCAGCTCCTACGAGCAGTACTTC
NA	NA	TRBV28	TRBJ2-7	CASSPGEVSYEQYF	TGTGCCAGCAGTCCCGGGGAGGTCTCCTACGAGCAGTACTTC
NA	NA	TRBV7-2	TRBJ1-2	CASSTRQANYGYTF	TGTGCCAGCAGCACCCGACAGGCTAACTATGGCTACACCTTC
NA	TRBD1	TRBV2	TRBJ1-5	CASSRDRLSNQPQHF	TGTGCCAGCAGCCGGGACAGGCTTAGCAATCAGCCCCAGCATTTT
NA	TRBD2	TRBV3-1/TRBV3-2	TRBJ2-7	CASGGGFPSYEQYF	TGTGCCAGCGGCGGGGGGTTCCCCTCTTACGAGCAGTACTTC
NA	TRBD1	TRBV7-9	TRBJ1-5	CASSAGGQPQHF	TGTGCCAGCAGCGCAGGGGGCCAGCCCCAGCATTTT
NA	NA	TRBV12-3/TRBV12-4	TRBJ2-2	CATRGTATGELFF	TGTGCCACCAGGGGCACGGCGACCGGGGAGCTGTTTTTT
NA	NA	TRBV21-1	TRBJ1-4	CASRGSWTGVNEKLFF	TGTGCCAGCAGGGGAAGCTGGACAGGGGTTAATGAAAAACTGTTTTTT
NA	TRBD1	TRBV19	TRBJ2-7	CASSIQGALYEQYF	TGTGCCAGTAGTATCCAGGGGGCCCTCTACGAGCAGTACTTC
NA	NA	TRBV11-2	TRBJ2-7	CASSLGYRGEQYF	TGTGCCAGCAGCTTAGGGTATCGGGGTGAGCAGTACTTC
NA	NA	TRBV7-9	TRBJ1-5	CASSTGNQPQHF	TGTGCCAGCAGCACAGGCAATCAGCCCCAGCATTTT
NA	NA	TRBV12-3/TRBV12-4	TRBJ1-4	CASSRGGSEKLFF	TGTGCCAGCAGTCGGGGAGGAAGTGAAAAACTGTTTTTT
NA	TRBD2	TRBV5-6	TRBJ2-7	CASSLSPSGKYYEQYF	TGTGCCAGCAGCCTCAGTCCTAGCGGGAAATACTACGAGCAGTACTTC
NA	TRBD1	TRBV28	TRBJ1-6	CASSRTGAGSPLHF	TGTGCCAGCAGCAGGACAGGGGCAGGTTCACCCCTCCACTTT
NA	NA	TRBV28	TRBJ1-2	CASSGHIQGNGYTF	TGTGCCAGCAGTGGACACATCCAAGGAAATGGCTACACCTTC
NA	TRBD1	TRBV28	TRBJ1-1	CASSLVGGYGTEAFF	TGTGCCAGCAGTTTAGTAGGGGGCTATGGGACTGAAGCTTTCTTT
once	TRBD1	TRBV7-9	TRBJ1-2	CASMTGEGYGYTF	TGTGCCAGCATGACAGGGGAAGGGTATGGCTACACCTTC
NA	NA	TRBV28	TRBJ2-2	CASSSVGANTGELFF	TGTGCCAGCAGTTCGGTGGGAGCGAACACCGGGGAGCTGTTTTTT
NA	TRBD2	TRBV7-9	TRBJ2-1	CASSLAWTSGRADNEQFF	TGTGCCAGCAGCTTAGCGTGGACTAGCGGGAGGGCCGACAATGAGCAGTTCTTC
NA	NA	TRBV5-5	TRBJ2-1	CASIPGSSYNEQFF	TGTGCCAGCATCCCAGGAAGCTCCTACAATGAGCAGTTCTTC
once	NA	TRBV30	TRBJ1-4	CAWSVGGTNEKLFF	TGTGCCTGGAGTGTCGGGGGAACTAACGAAAAACTGTTTTTT
once	TRBD1	TRBV7-3	TRBJ2-2	CASSLGQGAGELFF	TGTGCCAGCAGCTTAGGACAGGGGGCCGGGGAGCTGTTTTTT
NA	NA	TRBV29-1	TRBJ1-1	CSAAGTLNTEAFF	TGCAGCGCTGCCGGGACTCTGAACACTGAAGCTTTCTTT
NA	TRBD2	TRBV2	TRBJ2-1	CASSLGGEQFF	TGTGCCAGCAGCCTGGGGGGGGAGCAGTTCTTC
many	NA	TRBV4-1	TRBJ2-7	CASSQDLPHSGYEQYF	TGCGCCAGCAGCCAAGATCTCCCTCATAGCGGCTACGAGCAGTACTTC
once	NA	TRBV29-1	TRBJ2-5	CSVNPAETQYF	TGCAGCGTTAACCCCGCGGAGACCCAGTACTTC
NA	NA	TRBV29-1	TRBJ2-5	CSVGSLTETQYF	TGCAGCGTTGGTTCGTTAACTGAGACCCAGTACTTC
NA	NA	TRBV5-5	TRBJ2-2	CASSFVTGVGTGELFF	TGTGCCAGCAGCTTTGTAACGGGAGTGGGGACCGGGGAGCTGTTTTTT
once	NA	TRBV24-1	TRBJ2-1	CATSDPLAGNEQFF	TGTGCCACCAGTGATCCCCTGGCCGGGAATGAGCAGTTCTTC
NA	TRBD1	TRBV24-1	TRBJ2-5	CATSAGTGAQETQYF	TGTGCCACCAGTGCCGGGACAGGGGCGCAGGAGACCCAGTACTTC
NA	NA	TRBV11-2	TRBJ1-2	CASSLGGVTSYGYTF	TGTGCCAGCAGCTTAGGGGGCGTGACTTCCTATGGCTACACCTTC
NA	NA	TRBV28	TRBJ1-2	CASSRTRIRSGYTF	TGTGCCAGCAGCCGGACTAGGATTCGGTCCGGCTACACCTTC
NA	NA	TRBV6-5	TRBJ1-1	CASRSTGTEAFF	TGTGCCAGCAGGTCAACAGGCACTGAAGCTTTCTTT
NA	NA	TRBV28	TRBJ1-2	CASSLQSGNYGYTF	TGTGCCAGCAGTTTACAATCAGGGAACTATGGCTACACCTTC
NA	TRBD1	TRBV7-9	TRBJ1-1	CASSLKRGTGRTTEAFF	TGTGCCAGCAGCCTCAAGCGCGGGACAGGGAGGACCACTGAAGCTTTCTTT
NA	NA	TRBV6-5	TRBJ2-4	CASRRDTNIQYF	TGTGCCAGCAGGAGGGACACGAACATTCAGTACTTC
NA	NA	TRBV7-8	TRBJ1-6	CASSQNRGTNSPLHF	TGTGCCAGCAGCCAAAACCGGGGGACGAATTCACCCCTCCACTTT
NA	TRBD1	TRBV28	TRBJ2-1	CATGTGYNEQFF	TGTGCCACTGGGACAGGGTACAATGAGCAGTTCTTC
NA	TRBD1	TRBV10-3	TRBJ1-1	CATDRGLDTEAFF	TGTGCCACGGACAGGGGGTTGGACACTGAAGCTTTCTTT
NA	TRBD1	TRBV29-1	TRBJ2-5	CSVEDRGTWTQYF	TGCAGCGTTGAGGACAGGGGGACCTGGACCCAGTACTTC
NA	NA	TRBV4-1	TRBJ2-5	CASSHPGAKQETQYF	TGCGCCAGCAGCCATCCTGGGGCGAAGCAAGAGACCCAGTACTTC
once	NA	TRBV5-1	TRBJ1-1	CASSYQGRGTEAFF	TGCGCCAGCAGCTATCAGGGGAGAGGCACTGAAGCTTTCTTT
NA	TRBD1	TRBV7-6	TRBJ2-1	CASSLAGDSSNEQFF	TGTGCCAGCAGCTTAGCAGGGGACAGCTCCAATGAGCAGTTCTTC
NA	TRBD1	TRBV7-3	TRBJ1-2	CASSLGQGGGYTF	TGTGCCAGCAGCCTGGGACAGGGAGGTGGCTACACCTTC
NA	TRBD1	TRBV24-1	TRBJ2-2	CATSDHRQGPGELFF	TGTGCCACCAGTGACCATCGACAGGGCCCCGGGGAGCTGTTTTTT
NA	NA	TRBV5-5	TRBJ2-7	CASSYYGHEQYF	TGTGCCAGCAGCTACTATGGCCACGAGCAGTACTTC
NA	NA	TRBV9	TRBJ2-3	CASSVLPTDTQYF	TGTGCCAGCAGCGTACTACCAACAGATACGCAGTATTTT